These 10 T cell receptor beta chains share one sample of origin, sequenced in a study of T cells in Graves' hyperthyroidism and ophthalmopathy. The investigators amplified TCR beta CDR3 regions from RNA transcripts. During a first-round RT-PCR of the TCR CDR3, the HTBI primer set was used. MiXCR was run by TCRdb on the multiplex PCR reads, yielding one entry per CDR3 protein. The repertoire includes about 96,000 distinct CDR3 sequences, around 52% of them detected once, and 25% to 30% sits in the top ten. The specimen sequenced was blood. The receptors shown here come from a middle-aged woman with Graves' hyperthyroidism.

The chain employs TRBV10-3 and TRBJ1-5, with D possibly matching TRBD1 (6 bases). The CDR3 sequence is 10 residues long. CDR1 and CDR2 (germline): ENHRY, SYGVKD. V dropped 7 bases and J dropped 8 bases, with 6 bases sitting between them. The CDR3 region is CAIKGEPQHF. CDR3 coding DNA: TGTGCCATCAAGGGGGAGCCCCAGCATTTT.

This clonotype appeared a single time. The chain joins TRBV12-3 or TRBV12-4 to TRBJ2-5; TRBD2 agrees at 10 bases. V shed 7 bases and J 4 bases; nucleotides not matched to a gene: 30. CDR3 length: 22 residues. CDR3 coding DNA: TGTGCCAGCACCGTAGCGGGAGGCACCGGGGAGCTGTCCCCTGGCACTGCAGAGACCCAGTACTTC. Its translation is CASTVAGGTGELSPGTAETQYF.

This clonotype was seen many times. CDR3 coding DNA: TGTGCCAGCAGCGACTCGGGACAGGGCTATGGCTACACCTTC. Translating it yields CASSDSGQGYGYTF. The rearrangement uses TRBV6-5 and TRBJ1-2; 9 bases map to TRBD1. The CDR3 spans 14 residues. V gave up 6 bases and J gave up 4 bases; unmatched junction bases: 6. Germline-derived CDR1 and CDR2 are MNHEY and SVGAGI.

The CDR3 sequence: CASQSQARFYGYTF. CDR3 in DNA: TGTGCCAGCCAGTCGCAGGCACGGTTCTATGGCTACACCTTC. The chain combines TRBV27 with TRBJ1-2; D unresolved. The CDR3 spans 14 residues. Trimming took 8 bases from V and 4 from J, leaving 17 bases between them. Germline CDR1 MNHEY, CDR2 SMNVEV (reference sequence).

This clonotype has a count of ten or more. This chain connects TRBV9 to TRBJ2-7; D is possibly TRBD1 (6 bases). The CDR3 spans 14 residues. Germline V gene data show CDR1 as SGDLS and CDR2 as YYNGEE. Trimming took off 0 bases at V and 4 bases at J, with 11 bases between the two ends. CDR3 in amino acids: CASSVEDSFYEQYF. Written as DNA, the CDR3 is TGTGCCAGCAGCGTAGAGGACAGCTTTTACGAGCAGTACTTC.

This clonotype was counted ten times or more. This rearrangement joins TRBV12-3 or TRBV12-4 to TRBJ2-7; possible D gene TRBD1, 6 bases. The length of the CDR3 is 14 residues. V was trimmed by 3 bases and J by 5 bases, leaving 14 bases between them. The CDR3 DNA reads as TGTGCCAGCAGTTTTGGGGGCAGGAATGACGAGCAGTACTTC. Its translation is CASSFGGRNDEQYF.

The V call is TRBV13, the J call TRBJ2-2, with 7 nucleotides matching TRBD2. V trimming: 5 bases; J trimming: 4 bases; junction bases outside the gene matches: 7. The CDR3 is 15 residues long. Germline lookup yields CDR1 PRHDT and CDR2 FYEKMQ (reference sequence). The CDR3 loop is CASSLIREVTGELFF. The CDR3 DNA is TGTGCCAGCAGCCTCATACGGGAGGTCACCGGGGAGCTGTTTTTT.

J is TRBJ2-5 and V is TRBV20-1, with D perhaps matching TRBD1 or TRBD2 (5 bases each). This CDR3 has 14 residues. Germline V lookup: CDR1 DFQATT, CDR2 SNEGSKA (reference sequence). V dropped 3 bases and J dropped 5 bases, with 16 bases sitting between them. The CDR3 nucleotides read TGCAGTGCTAGCGACTATGGGGGTGAGGAGACCCAGTACTTC. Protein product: CSASDYGGEETQYF.

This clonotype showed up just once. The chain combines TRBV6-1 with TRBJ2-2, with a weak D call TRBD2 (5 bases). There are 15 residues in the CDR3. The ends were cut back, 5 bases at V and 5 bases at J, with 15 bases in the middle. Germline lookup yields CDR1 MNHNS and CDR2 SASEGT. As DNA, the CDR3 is TGTGCCAGCAGTCGTTCCCGGGCGGGTACCGGGGAGCTGTTTTTT. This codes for CASSRSRAGTGELFF.

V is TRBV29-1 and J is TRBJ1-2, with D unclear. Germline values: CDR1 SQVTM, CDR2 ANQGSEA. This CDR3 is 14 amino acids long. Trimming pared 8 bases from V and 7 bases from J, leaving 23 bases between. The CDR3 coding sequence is TGCAGCTCCGTAGGAGGGTGGCAGGCGCTTGGCTACACCTTC. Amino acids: CSSVGGWQALGYTF.